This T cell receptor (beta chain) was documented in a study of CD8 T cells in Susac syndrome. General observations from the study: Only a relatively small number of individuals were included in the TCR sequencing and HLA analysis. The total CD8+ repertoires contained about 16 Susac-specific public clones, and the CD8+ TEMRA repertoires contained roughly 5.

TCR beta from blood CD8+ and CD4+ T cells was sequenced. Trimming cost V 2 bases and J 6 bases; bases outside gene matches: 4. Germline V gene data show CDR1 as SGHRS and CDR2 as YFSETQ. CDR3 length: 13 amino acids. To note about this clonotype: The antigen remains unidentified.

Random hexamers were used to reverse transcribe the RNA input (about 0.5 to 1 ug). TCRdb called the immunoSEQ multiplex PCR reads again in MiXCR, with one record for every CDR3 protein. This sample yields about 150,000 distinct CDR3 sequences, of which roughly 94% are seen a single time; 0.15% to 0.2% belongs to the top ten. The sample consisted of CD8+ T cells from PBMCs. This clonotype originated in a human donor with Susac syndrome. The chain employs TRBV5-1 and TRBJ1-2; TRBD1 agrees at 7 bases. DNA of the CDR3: TGCGCCAGCAGCTTTAGCAGGGGGGATGGCTACACCTTC. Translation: CASSFSRGDGYTF. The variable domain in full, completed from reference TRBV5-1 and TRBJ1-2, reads KAGVTQTPRYLIKTRGQQVTLSCSPISGHRSVSWYQQTPGQGLQFLFEYFSETQRNKGNFPGRFSGRQFSNSRSEMNVSTLELGDSALYLCASSFSRGDGYTFGSGTRLTVV.